Listed here is a single T cell receptor (beta chain). The J segment lost 9 bases and the V segment lost 5 bases, leaving 9 bases of the junction unmatched. Germline lookup yields CDR1 SNHLY and CDR2 FYNNEI. There are 14 residues in the CDR3. The table came from immunoSEQ multiplex PCR; TCRdb's copy has only in-frame clones and leaves some out. The sample includes 120,000 to 150,000 clones, around 88% of them seen just once. This sample stems from a study of blood T cell repertoires in COVID-19. The chain combines TRBV2 with TRBJ1-1, with TRBD1 matching over 10 bases. This TCR was recovered from a human donor in a cohort sampled during active COVID-19. The sequenced sample consisted of peripheral blood. The chain's CDR3 is CASSSWTGGTQAFF. The CDR3, as DNA: TGTGCCAGCAGTTCCTGGACAGGGGGGACACAAGCTTTCTTT.